These T cell receptor beta chains were read from a single sample in a study of T-cell memory formation after mild COVID-19. MiXCR, run by TCRdb on the 5' RACE reads, gives a single entry per CDR3 protein. The sample has roughly 370,000 distinct CDR3 sequences, approximately 16% seen once; the top ten hold 20% to 25%. Sequenced: PBMCs or a T cell subset sorted from them (not recorded which). The source of these receptors is a young man who had mild COVID-19 (a few samples of this study predate the infection). Cell type and time point are not known. Both conserved end residues are part of each CDR3. The D gene is left open where the match is weak. Not all rows give a size; the values are once, few, many and, for expanded clones, a class.

NA	TRBV5-1	NA	TRBJ1-5	CASSLAGRGQPQHF	TGCGCCAGCAGCTTGGCAGGGCGAGGTCAGCCCCAGCATTTT
TRBD1	TRBV12-3/TRBV12-4	few	TRBJ2-5	CASRLGTGGETQYF	TGTGCCAGCAGATTGGGGACAGGGGGAGAGACCCAGTACTTC
NA	TRBV19	NA	TRBJ1-2	CASREGGTYGYTF	TGTGCCAGCAGGGAGGGTGGGACTTACGGCTACACCTTC
NA	TRBV6-5	NA	TRBJ1-2	CASSYTNSYGYTF	TGTGCCAGCAGTTATACGAATTCCTATGGCTACACCTTC
NA	TRBV5-1	NA	TRBJ1-1	CASSLVGTHTEAFF	TGCGCCAGCAGCTTGGTTGGCACGCACACTGAAGCTTTCTTT
NA	TRBV10-3	once	TRBJ2-3	CAISVLEVADTQYF	TGTGCCATCAGTGTTCTAGAGGTTGCGGATACGCAGTATTTT
TRBD1	TRBV28	many	TRBJ1-2	CASRDSRSYGYTF	TGTGCCAGCCGGGACAGCCGTTCTTATGGCTACACCTTC
NA	TRBV6-2/TRBV6-3	few	TRBJ2-1	CASSYVGAYFNEQFF	TGTGCCAGCAGTTACGTCGGGGCTTATTTCAATGAGCAGTTCTTC
NA	TRBV5-1	NA	TRBJ1-3	CASSLGPLRNTIYF	TGCGCCAGCAGCTTAGGACCACTGCGAAACACCATATATTTT
NA	TRBV4-1	NA	TRBJ2-1	CASSQQGGRSYNEQFF	TGCGCCAGCAGCCAACAGGGGGGTAGGTCCTACAATGAGCAGTTCTTC
NA	TRBV19	once	TRBJ1-1	CASSTPGPHEAFF	TGTGCCAGTAGTACGCCTGGGCCTCATGAAGCTTTCTTT
NA	TRBV7-9	NA	TRBJ1-1	CAGGGRNTEAFF	TGTGCGGGAGGTGGTCGGAACACTGAAGCTTTCTTT
TRBD2	TRBV7-2	NA	TRBJ2-2	CASSLKLAGGPGELFF	TGTGCCAGCAGCTTAAAACTAGCGGGGGGGCCCGGGGAGCTGTTTTTT
NA	TRBV7-8	NA	TRBJ1-6	CASTRGRDSPLHF	TGTGCCAGCACCAGGGGACGGGATTCACCCCTCCACTTT
TRBD1	TRBV5-1	many	TRBJ2-1	CASSSQYGQAHEQFF	TGCGCCAGCAGCTCCCAATACGGACAGGCCCATGAGCAGTTCTTC
NA	TRBV23-1	few	TRBJ1-4	CASSQSRTAEKLFF	TGCGCCAGCAGTCAATCCCGGACGGCTGAAAAACTGTTTTTT
TRBD2	TRBV11-1	NA	TRBJ2-1	CATVPGGNNEQFF	TGTGCCACCGTTCCGGGGGGAAACAATGAGCAGTTCTTC
NA	TRBV30	NA	TRBJ1-2	CAWSAPGANYGYTF	TGTGCCTGGAGCGCCCCAGGGGCTAACTATGGCTACACCTTC
NA	TRBV5-1	few	TRBJ2-3	CASSSRVLGTDTQYF	TGCGCCAGCAGCTCCCGGGTCCTGGGGACAGATACGCAGTATTTT
NA	TRBV7-2	NA	TRBJ1-2	CASSLAGEVGGYTF	TGTGCCAGCAGCCTGGCGGGGGAAGTCGGTGGCTACACCTTC
TRBD1	TRBV9	NA	TRBJ2-2	CASSPTGTFRWTGELFF	TGTGCCAGCAGCCCGACAGGGACCTTCCGTTGGACCGGGGAGCTGTTTTTT
NA	TRBV11-3	many	TRBJ2-1	CASSSGGGPYNEQFF	TGTGCCAGCAGCTCGGGGGGCGGCCCTTACAATGAGCAGTTCTTC
NA	TRBV5-1	few	TRBJ1-1	CASSLGFGMNTEAFF	TGCGCCAGCAGCTTGGGATTCGGCATGAACACTGAAGCTTTCTTT
TRBD2	TRBV7-9	NA	TRBJ2-1	CASSSRIRASGVNEQFF	TGTGCCAGCAGCTCAAGAATTCGGGCTAGCGGGGTCAATGAGCAGTTCTTC
TRBD2	TRBV7-6	NA	TRBJ2-3	CASSLRGGQDTQYF	TGTGCCAGCAGCTTACGCGGGGGGCAAGATACGCAGTATTTT
NA	TRBV6-5	few	TRBJ2-1	CASSTRGWGEQFF	TGTGCCAGCAGTACCAGGGGTTGGGGCGAGCAGTTCTTC
TRBD1	TRBV5-1	few	TRBJ2-7	CASSASPGQGSYEQYF	TGCGCCAGCAGCGCTTCTCCGGGACAGGGCTCCTACGAGCAGTACTTC
TRBD2	TRBV7-9	NA	TRBJ2-2	CASSLSPSGGTNTGELFF	TGTGCCAGCAGCTTATCGCCTAGCGGGGGGACGAACACCGGGGAGCTGTTTTTT
NA	TRBV4-1	NA	TRBJ1-2	CASSQEGTTYGYTF	TGCGCCAGCAGCCAAGAAGGCACGACCTATGGCTACACCTTC
TRBD2	TRBV6-6	few	TRBJ2-3	CAIAPGLAGGRADTQYF	TGTGCCATCGCACCGGGACTAGCGGGGGGGCGGGCAGATACGCAGTATTTT
NA	TRBV20-1	NA	TRBJ2-1	CSATRRDEQFF	TGCAGTGCTACCAGGCGGGATGAGCAGTTCTTC
TRBD1	TRBV25-1	NA	TRBJ1-6	CASSGMVAGGPNSPLHF	TGTGCCAGCAGTGGTATGGTCGCAGGGGGACCCAATTCACCCCTCCACTTT
NA	TRBV4-1	many	TRBJ1-1	CASSQDSFTEAFF	TGCGCCAGCAGCCAGGACAGCTTCACTGAAGCTTTCTTT
TRBD2	TRBV12-3/TRBV12-4	once	TRBJ2-7	CASSLSGGFYEQYF	TGTGCCAGCAGCCTTAGCGGGGGATTCTACGAGCAGTACTTC
NA	TRBV19	NA	TRBJ1-6	CASRRSSGGSPLHF	TGTGCCAGTAGAAGGTCCTCCGGCGGTTCACCCCTCCACTTT
NA	TRBV15	few	TRBJ1-5	CATSSRGYSNQPQHF	TGTGCCACCAGCAGTCGGGGATATAGCAATCAGCCCCAGCATTTT
NA	TRBV7-2	NA	TRBJ2-4	CASSRTDNIQYF	TGTGCCAGCAGCCGGACAGATAACATTCAGTACTTC
NA	TRBV12-3/TRBV12-4	NA	TRBJ2-1	CASSLGQTSSYNEQFF	TGTGCCAGCAGTTTAGGGCAGACAAGCTCCTACAATGAGCAGTTCTTC
NA	TRBV5-4	few	TRBJ1-5	CASSLSGREAQHF	TGTGCCAGCAGCTTGAGTGGTCGGGAAGCCCAGCATTTT
NA	TRBV5-1	few	TRBJ2-3	CASSPDRGLAVDTQYF	TGCGCCAGCAGCCCGGACAGGGGACTAGCAGTAGATACGCAGTATTTT
NA	TRBV7-2	NA	TRBJ1-2	CASSLAASKRPSGYTF	TGTGCCAGCAGCTTAGCGGCCAGCAAAAGGCCATCTGGCTACACCTTC
NA	TRBV4-2	NA	TRBJ2-3	CASSLLGVSSTDTQYF	TGTGCCAGCAGCCTCCTGGGGGTATCTAGCACAGATACGCAGTATTTT
NA	TRBV29-1	few	TRBJ2-7	CSVTVGYEQYF	TGCAGCGTTACGGTAGGCTACGAGCAGTACTTC
TRBD1	TRBV5-1	few	TRBJ1-3	CASSSTGNSGNTIYF	TGCGCCAGCAGCTCGACAGGGAACTCTGGAAACACCATATATTTT
NA	TRBV7-2	NA	TRBJ2-7	CASSLPGTTYEQYF	TGTGCCAGCAGCTTGCCAGGAACCACCTACGAGCAGTACTTC
NA	TRBV20-1	few	TRBJ1-2	CSALSRVWNYGYTF	TGCAGTGCTTTAAGCAGGGTTTGGAACTATGGCTACACCTTC
NA	TRBV5-1	many	TRBJ2-7	CASSLAGAAPYEQYF	TGCGCCAGCAGCTTGGCAGGGGCCGCCCCCTACGAGCAGTACTTC
TRBD1	TRBV24-1	many	TRBJ2-3	CATEGQGADTQYF	TGTGCCACCGAGGGACAGGGGGCAGATACGCAGTATTTT
NA	TRBV6-6	NA	TRBJ2-3	CASSSPLPGVGSDTQYF	TGTGCCAGCAGTTCCCCACTCCCGGGGGTAGGGTCAGATACGCAGTATTTT
TRBD1	TRBV5-4	many	TRBJ2-2	CASSAGTGGGGELFF	TGTGCCAGCAGCGCCGGGACAGGGGGCGGCGGGGAGCTGTTTTTT
TRBD1	TRBV5-1	few	TRBJ1-3	CASSVQGDSGNTIYF	TGCGCCAGCAGCGTACAGGGGGACTCTGGAAACACCATATATTTT
NA	TRBV20-1	NA	TRBJ2-5	CSAGRAVLAGQETQYF	TGCAGTGCAGGCCGGGCCGTCTTAGCAGGGCAAGAGACCCAGTACTTC